The next 20 T cell receptor beta chains were all read from a single sample in a study of T cells in Graves' hyperthyroidism and ophthalmopathy (dated by TCRdb to the late 2010s). Preparation of the library involved multiplex PCR. Instrument on record: Illumina HiSeq 2000. The TCR beta CDR3 regions were amplified from the RNA transcripts. A first-round RT-PCR of the TCR CDR3 used the HTBI primer set with the Qiagen OneStep RT-PCR kit. TCRdb redid the processing of the public reads, applying fastp at Q25 and MiXCR, and retained in-frame beta chains. For every CDR3 protein sequence, its rows merge into one entry that carries the most common genes and DNA. In this sample the table shows almost 500,000 distinct CDR3 sequences, around a fifth of which occur a single time. The ten largest clones capture around 50% of the sample. Input material: blood. All receptors come from a woman aged 70-85 years with Graves' ophthalmopathy.

The genes are TRBV20-1 and TRBJ1-1; 9 positions match TRBD1. The CDR3 is 14 amino acids. After removal of 6 bases from V and 1 base from J, the junction contained 6 bases not matched to a gene. Germline loops: CDR1 DFQATT, CDR2 SNEGSKA (reference sequence). The CDR3 nucleotides read TGCAGTGCGAGGGACAGGGAATGGAACACTGAAGCTTTCTTT. It yields the protein CSARDREWNTEAFF.

There are a few counts of this clonotype. The DNA for the CDR3 is TGCGCCAGCAGCCCGGACCCTAGCGGGAGTCAGAATGAGCAGTTCTTC. This codes for CASSPDPSGSQNEQFF. This chain connects TRBV5-1 to TRBJ2-1; 10 nucleotides match TRBD2. With V trimmed by 4 bases and J by 7 bases, 11 bases remained unmatched. CDR1 and CDR2 from the germline V gene are SGHRS and YFSETQ. The CDR3 covers 16 residues.

This clonotype was counted at least ten times. This chain links TRBV27 with TRBJ1-6, with TRBD1 matching over 7 bases. Germline assignment: CDR1 MNHEY and CDR2 SMNVEV (reference sequence). The junction had 3 bases not matched to a gene; V was cut back by 5 bases and J by 5 bases. The CDR3 runs to 14 residues. CDR3 residues: CASSPGQDNSPLHF. The CDR3 DNA reads TGTGCCAGCAGTCCCGGACAGGATAATTCACCCCTCCACTTT.

This clonotype was recorded at least ten times. The chain employs TRBV6-1 and TRBJ2-7, with 8 nucleotides matching TRBD1. Germline-derived CDR1 and CDR2 are MNHNS and SASEGT. V lost 5 bases to trimming and J lost 5 bases; unmatched junction nucleotides: 14. The CDR3 is 16 residues long. The CDR3 protein is CASSLNGGQARDEQYF. CDR3 nucleotides: TGTGCCAGCAGTCTGAACGGGGGACAGGCGCGCGACGAGCAGTACTTC.

The chain combines TRBV6-5 with TRBJ2-1; 8 nucleotides line up with TRBD2. The length of the CDR3 is 15 residues. The J segment lost 8 bases and the V segment lost 5 bases, leaving 11 bases of the junction unmatched. CDR1 MNHEY and CDR2 SVGAGI come from the germline V gene. CDR3 sequence (DNA): TGTGCCAGCAGTGCAGGACTAGCTGGCCAGGATGAGCAGTTCTTC. Its protein product is CASSAGLAGQDEQFF.

This clonotype showed up many times. The gene calls are TRBV2 and TRBJ1-1, with D perhaps matching TRBD1 (5 bases). The CDR3 totals 12 residues. The germline CDR1 and CDR2 sequences are SNHLY and FYNNEI. The germline V and J ends were trimmed by 8 bases and 1 base, with 8 bases remaining between them. CDR3 nucleotide sequence: TGTGCCAGCGGGGCAGGGAACACTGAAGCTTTCTTT. Its protein is CASGAGNTEAFF.

The rearrangement joins TRBV7-2 to TRBJ1-5; D call uncertain. CDR1 and CDR2 from the germline V gene are SGHTA and FQGNSA. CDR3 length: 17 amino acids. Trimming pared 1 base from V and 4 bases from J, leaving 17 bases between. CDR3 sequence reads: CASSLVGGRFLNQPQHF. In DNA form, the CDR3 reads TGTGCCAGCAGCTTAGTAGGCGGCAGATTCTTGAATCAGCCCCAGCATTTT.

The CDR3 spells CASSESGGGEQFF. CDR3 sequence (DNA): TGTGCCAGCAGTGAAAGTGGAGGGGGTGAGCAGTTCTTC. This sequence joins TRBV25-1 and TRBJ2-1; D is tentatively TRBD1 or TRBD2 (6 bases each). Germline assignment: CDR1 MGHDK and CDR2 SYGVNS. V dropped 2 bases and J dropped 9 bases, with 11 bases sitting between them. The CDR3 contains 13 residues.

This chain connects TRBV6-1 to TRBJ1-5; 8 bases agree with TRBD1. This CDR3 has 16 residues. V trimming: 8 bases; J trimming: 0 bases; junction bases outside the gene matches: 9. The germline V gene has CDR1 MNHNS and CDR2 SASEGT. The CDR3 DNA is TGTGCCAGCTCTGAAGGCAGGGGGCGTAGCAATCAGCCCCAGCATTTT. Translated, it gives CASSEGRGRSNQPQHF.

This chain joins TRBV24-1 and TRBJ2-1; no clear D gene. In germline, CDR1 is KGHDR, CDR2 SFDVKD. This CDR3 comprises 13 residues. Trimming left V 5 bases short and J 6 bases short, with 10 bases between. The CDR3 DNA is TGTGCCACCAGTGGAACAGCAGTCAATGAGCAGTTCTTC. As protein: CATSGTAVNEQFF.

This clonotype has more than one count but fewer than ten. The rearrangement joins TRBV19 to TRBJ2-1; 13 bases are shared with TRBD2. Germline CDR1 is LNHDA and CDR2 is SQIVND (reference sequence). V gave up 4 bases and J gave up 0 bases; unmatched junction bases: 9. The CDR3 runs 19 residues. CDR3 bases: TGTGCCAGTAGTAAAATACTAGCGGGAGGGGGGAACTCCTACAATGAGCAGTTCTTC. It is translated as CASSKILAGGGNSYNEQFF.

The chain links TRBV6-1 to TRBJ2-7, with D unclear. Trimming cost V 7 bases and J 4 bases, with 11 bases left between them. Per germline, CDR1 MNHNS and CDR2 SASEGT. The CDR3 sequence is 12 residues long. The CDR3 DNA reads TGTGCCAGCACTGAGAACGGGTACGAGCAGTACTTC. Translating gives CASTENGYEQYF.

This clonotype occurred a few times. This chain joins TRBV6-6 and TRBJ1-2, with 10 bases identical to TRBD1. CDR1 and CDR2 (germline): MNHNY, SVGAGI (reference sequence). The CDR3 length is 17 residues. The J segment lost 6 bases and the V segment lost 2 bases, leaving 12 bases of the junction unmatched. The CDR3 loop is CASSYKGQGYGGDGYTF. The CDR3 DNA is TGTGCCAGCAGTTACAAGGGACAGGGGTATGGGGGGGATGGCTACACCTTC.

The V call is TRBV6-1, the J call TRBJ2-5; D is possibly TRBD1 (5 bases). Germline V lookup: CDR1 MNHNS, CDR2 SASEGT. There are 13 residues in the CDR3. Deletions cut 8 bases from V and 3 bases from J, with 13 bases between. The CDR3 DNA follows: TGTGCCAGCGGCAGATCAGGGAAAGAGACCCAGTACTTC. This encodes CASGRSGKETQYF.

A few counts support this clonotype. The gene calls are TRBV7-9 and TRBJ1-2, with D perhaps TRBD1 (5 bases). The CDR3 spans 16 residues. The V and J ends lost 5 bases and 2 bases respectively, with 18 bases between them. Germline values: CDR1 SEHNR, CDR2 FQNEAQ (reference sequence). The CDR3 coding sequence is TGTGCCAGCAGCACCACCCTCCGGGGGGTAAACTATGGCTACACCTTC. This encodes CASSTTLRGVNYGYTF.

This sequence joins TRBV7-2 and TRBJ2-3, with no clear D. Trimming took 5 bases from V and 7 from J, leaving 10 bases between them. The length of the CDR3 is 12 residues. Germline-derived CDR1 and CDR2 are SGHTA and FQGNSA. The CDR3 bases are TGTGCCAGCAGCCTTGATGTAAATACGCAGTATTTT. Translated: CASSLDVNTQYF. Full variable domain (rest looked up from reference TRBV7-2 and TRBJ2-3): GAGVSQSPSNKVTEKGKDVELRCDPISGHTALYWYRQSLGQGLEFLIYFQGNSAPDKSGLPSDRFSAERTGGSVSTLTIQRTQQEDSAVYLCASSLDVNTQYFGPGTRLTVL.

This chain uses TRBV12-3 or TRBV12-4 with TRBJ2-4; D perhaps matches TRBD2 (6 bases). The ends were cut back, 7 bases at V and 8 bases at J, with 18 bases in the middle. The CDR3 runs to 14 residues. Here the CDR3 DNA reads TGTGCCAGCAACTTTGGACTCTCGGGAGACATTCAGTACTTC. This encodes CASNFGLSGDIQYF.

The chain uses TRBV6-1 and TRBJ2-3, with no clear D. Looked up from germline, CDR1 is MNHNS and CDR2 is SASEGT. The CDR3 is made up of 17 amino acids. V was clipped by 7 bases and J by 5 bases, with 25 bases between them. CDR3 sequence (DNA): TGTGCCAGCAAAACCGGAACACTCCGCCTCTCAGGAGATACGCAGTATTTT. The encoded protein is CASKTGTLRLSGDTQYF.

This clonotype was observed a handful of times. The chain recombines TRBV29-1 with TRBJ1-1, with 8 bases fitting TRBD1. V trimming: 4 bases; J trimming: 9 bases; junction bases outside the gene matches: 13. Per the germline V gene, CDR1 is SQVTM and CDR2 is ANQGSEA. This CDR3 has 14 amino acids. The CDR3 loop reads CSVANTGQGVQAFF. CDR3 DNA sequence: TGCAGCGTTGCTAATACCGGACAGGGAGTACAAGCTTTCTTT.

This clonotype was detected ten times or more. The chain uses TRBV20-1 and TRBJ1-1; tentatively, D is TRBD1 (6 bases). V was cut by 3 bases and J by 2 bases, with 13 bases left in between. The CDR3 is 14 amino acids. Per the germline V gene, CDR1 is DFQATT and CDR2 is SNEGSKA (reference sequence). CDR3 nucleotide sequence: TGCAGTGCTAGTGCTTGGGGGGCCAACACTGAAGCTTTCTTT. It codes for CSASAWGANTEAFF.